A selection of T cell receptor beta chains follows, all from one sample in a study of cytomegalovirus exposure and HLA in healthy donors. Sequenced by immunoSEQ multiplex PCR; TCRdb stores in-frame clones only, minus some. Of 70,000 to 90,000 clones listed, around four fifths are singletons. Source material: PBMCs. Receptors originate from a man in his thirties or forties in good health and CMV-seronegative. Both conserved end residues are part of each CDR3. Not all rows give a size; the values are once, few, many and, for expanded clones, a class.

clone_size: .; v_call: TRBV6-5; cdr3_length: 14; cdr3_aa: CASSYSSIRDEQYF
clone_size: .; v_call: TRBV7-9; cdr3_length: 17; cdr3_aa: CASSLVEEVWSTDTQYF
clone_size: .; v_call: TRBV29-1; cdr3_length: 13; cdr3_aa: CSVPGLAKETQYF
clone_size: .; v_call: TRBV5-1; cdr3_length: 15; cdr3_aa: CASRYGVTGNQPQHF
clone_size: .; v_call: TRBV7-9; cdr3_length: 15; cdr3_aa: CASSPQQSTNEKLFF
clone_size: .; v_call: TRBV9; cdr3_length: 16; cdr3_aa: CASSVKGGFGTDTQYF
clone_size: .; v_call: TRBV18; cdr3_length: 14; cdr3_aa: CASSPPVWEDTQYF
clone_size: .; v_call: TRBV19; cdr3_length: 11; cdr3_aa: CASSKGKPQHF
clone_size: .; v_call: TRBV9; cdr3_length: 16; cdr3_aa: CASSVAPGRGGTEAFF
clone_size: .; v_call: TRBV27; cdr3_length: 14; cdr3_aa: CASSSDYGTDTQYF
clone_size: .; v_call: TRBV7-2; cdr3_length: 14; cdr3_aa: CASSSSWGVYEQYF
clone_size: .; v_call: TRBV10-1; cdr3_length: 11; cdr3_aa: CANNPHTEAFF
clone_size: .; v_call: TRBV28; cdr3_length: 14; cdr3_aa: CASKNRGLYTEAFF
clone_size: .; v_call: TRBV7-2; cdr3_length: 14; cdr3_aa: CASSLRGSTDTQYF
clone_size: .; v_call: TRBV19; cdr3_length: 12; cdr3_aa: CASSSYGVQAFF
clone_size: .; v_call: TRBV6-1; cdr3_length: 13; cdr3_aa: CASSEYRAYEQYF
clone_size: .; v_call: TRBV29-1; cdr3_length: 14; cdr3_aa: CSVGQSGGEQPQHF
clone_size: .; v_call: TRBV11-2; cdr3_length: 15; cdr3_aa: CASSAGQGVTDTQYF
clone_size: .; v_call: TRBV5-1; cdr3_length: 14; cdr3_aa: CASSLDRGQETQYF
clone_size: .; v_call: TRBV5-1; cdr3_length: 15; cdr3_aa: CASSLVAGATDTQYF
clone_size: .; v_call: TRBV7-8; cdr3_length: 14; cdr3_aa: CASSSDPNTGELFF
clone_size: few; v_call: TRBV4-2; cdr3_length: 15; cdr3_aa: CASSQQGASNQPQHF
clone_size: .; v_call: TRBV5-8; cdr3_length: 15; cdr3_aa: CASSLRTGFNQPQHF
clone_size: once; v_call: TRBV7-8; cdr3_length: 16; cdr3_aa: CASSSRVSDSNYGYTF
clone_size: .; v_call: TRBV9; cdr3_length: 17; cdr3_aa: CASSPQGALSGANVLTF
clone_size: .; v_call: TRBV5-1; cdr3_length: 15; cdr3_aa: CASSLHRGQQETQYF